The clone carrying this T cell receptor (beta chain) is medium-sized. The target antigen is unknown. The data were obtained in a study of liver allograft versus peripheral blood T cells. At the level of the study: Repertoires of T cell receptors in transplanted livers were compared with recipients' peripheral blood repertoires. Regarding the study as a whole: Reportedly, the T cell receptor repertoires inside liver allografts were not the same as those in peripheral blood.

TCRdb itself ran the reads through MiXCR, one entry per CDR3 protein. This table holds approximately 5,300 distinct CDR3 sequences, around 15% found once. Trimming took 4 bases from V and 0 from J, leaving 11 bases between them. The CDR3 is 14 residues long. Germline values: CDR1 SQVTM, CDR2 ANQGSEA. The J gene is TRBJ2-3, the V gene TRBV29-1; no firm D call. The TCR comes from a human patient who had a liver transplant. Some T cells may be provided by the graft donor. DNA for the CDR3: TGCAGCGTTGGTGATTCCCTGAGCACAGATACGCAGTATTTT. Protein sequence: CSVGDSLSTDTQYF.